This T cell receptor (beta chain) was recorded in a study of T cell responses to AZD1222 COVID-19 vaccine. A single count supports this clone. Sequencing was performed with immunoSEQ multiplex PCR; in TCRdb, only in-frame clones are kept and a portion is missing. Among about 140,000 clones, roughly nine tenths were seen once, and the ten largest hold 7.5%. The source is an adult who received the MenACWY meningococcal vaccine as a control. Sample: peripheral blood, taken 28 days after the second dose of the MenACWY control vaccine.

The CDR3 sequence is CASSLQVGPNTGELFF. The CDR3 nucleotides are TGCGCCAGCAGCCTGCAGGTCGGGCCGAACACCGGGGAGCTGTTTTTT. The V and J genes are TRBV5-1 and TRBJ2-2; no clear D gene. CDR1 SGHRS and CDR2 YFSETQ come from the germline V gene. The V end was cut by 4 bases, the J end by 0 bases, with 13 bases between. The CDR3 is 16 residues long.